This paragraph covers one T cell receptor (beta chain) sequence. Its specificity is unknown. These data are taken from a study of persistence of HIV-infected CD4 T cells. The overall study: Antigen stimulation activated a lower proportion of cells, more of them memory, than anti-CD3/anti-CD28 stimulation.

Study findings and constraints: CMV- and Gag-responding cells had lower TCRbeta richness than CD3/CD28-responding cells.

The libraries were made with immunoSEQ version 4 in survey mode. Using immunoSEQ multiplex PCR, the repertoire was profiled, and TCRdb retains in-frame clones only, with some absent. There are roughly 43,000 clones in the sample; 89% occur only once, and over 0.9% lies in the top ten. The CDR3 runs to 14 residues. The V end was cut by 5 bases, the J end by 7 bases, with 14 bases between. Germline V CDR1 and CDR2: SNHLY, FYNNEI. Anti-CD3/anti-CD28 beads served as a nonspecific positive control stimulus. CD4+ T cells upregulating both CD40 ligand and CD69 were sorted as responding cells. Stimulated PBMCs had first been depleted of CD8+ T cells. Anti-CD28/CD49d costimulation, CD40-blocking antibody and enfuvirtide were given to CD8-depleted PBMCs for 15 to 20 hours.

The source was CD4+ T cells sorted from PBMCs after approximately 19-hour stimulation, collected from a patient who received antiretroviral therapy. The receptor was derived from an adult man with HIV who was CMV-seropositive. The chain uses TRBV2 and TRBJ2-2, with no clear D. CDR3 DNA: TGTGCCAGCAGTTCATTACAAACGGGCGGGGAGCTGTTTTTT. As protein: CASSSLQTGGELFF.